A selection of T cell receptor beta chains follows, all from one sample in a study of blood T cell repertoires in COVID-19. TCRdb keeps only in-frame clones here, not all; method: immunoSEQ multiplex PCR. The table lists about 87,000 clones, around 86% of them singletons. The sequenced material came from peripheral blood. The receptor source for this set is a woman aged 80 or over with active or convalescent COVID-19. Both conserved end residues are part of each CDR3. Fields, in order: clone size, J gene, D gene, V gene, CDR3 DNA, CDR3 protein. The D gene is left open where the match is weak. Part of the rows lack a size; the others show once, few, many or a class for expanded clones.

.	TRBJ1-1	.	TRBV19	TGTGCCAGTAGTACGATACAGGGTGGGAACACTGAAGCTTTCTTT	CASSTIQGGNTEAFF
.	TRBJ2-5	.	TRBV9	TGTGCCAGCACTCGGAGCGCGAGGAGGGAAGAGACCCAGTACTTC	CASTRSARREETQYF
.	TRBJ1-2	.	TRBV5-1	TGCGCCAGCAGCGGGTACAGGGTGCCTAACTATGGCTACACCTTC	CASSGYRVPNYGYTF
.	TRBJ1-2	.	TRBV5-1	TGCGCCAGCAGCTACACTTCAACAGGGTATGGCTACACCTTC	CASSYTSTGYGYTF
.	TRBJ1-4	.	TRBV11-2	TGTGCCAGTGCTTTCTTGCGGACTAATGAAAAACTGTTTTTT	CASAFLRTNEKLFF
.	TRBJ2-3	.	TRBV29-1	TGCAGCGTTGTTTTCCTAGATACGCAGTATTTT	CSVVFLDTQYF
.	TRBJ2-3	TRBD2	TRBV5-1	TGCGCCAGCAGCTCACTTGTGCGGGGGGGAGATACGCAGTATTTT	CASSSLVRGGDTQYF
.	TRBJ2-3	TRBD2	TRBV5-1	TGCGCCAGCAGCTCGCCGGGACTAAGAAGCACAGATACGCAGTATTTT	CASSSPGLRSTDTQYF
.	TRBJ1-5	TRBD1	TRBV11-2	TGTGCCAGCAGCTTCGACAGGGCCTGGAGAAATCAGCCCCAGCATTTT	CASSFDRAWRNQPQHF
few	TRBJ2-7	.	TRBV6-2/TRBV6-3	TGTGCCAGCAGTTACTCGAGGGTCCCGGGAGAGGGGTACGAGCAGTACTTC	CASSYSRVPGEGYEQYF
.	TRBJ2-7	.	TRBV6-2/TRBV6-3	TGTGCCAGCAGTCCCGTACAGGGTCCAAGAGTCTTC	CASSPVQGPRVF
.	TRBJ2-7	.	TRBV20-1	TGCAGTGCTAGTCGCATGGGGCGGAAGACTCCATACGAGCAGTACTTC	CSASRMGRKTPYEQYF
.	TRBJ1-1	TRBD1	TRBV29-1	TGCAGCGTTGAGGGGGGACAGGGTACTGAAGCTTTCTTT	CSVEGGQGTEAFF
.	TRBJ1-1	.	TRBV6-5	TGTGCCAGCAGTCGGCGTCAGGGGAACACTGAAGCTTTCTTT	CASSRRQGNTEAFF
.	TRBJ2-7	TRBD1	TRBV24-1	TGTGCCACCAGTGAGGGGGGACAGGGGCGATTCTCCTACGAGCAGTACTTC	CATSEGGQGRFSYEQYF
.	TRBJ2-7	.	TRBV9	TGTGCCAGCAGCGTAGCTACGGGGGTGTTGGAAGAGCAGTACTTC	CASSVATGVLEEQYF
few	TRBJ1-1	.	TRBV7-9	TGTGCCAGCAGCTACAGGGTTTCGAACACTGAAGCTTTCTTT	CASSYRVSNTEAFF
.	TRBJ2-3	TRBD1	TRBV3-1/TRBV3-2	TGTGCCAGCAGCCTTCCGGGACAGGCCATCCCTATCCCTAGCACAGATACGCAGTATTTT	CASSLPGQAIPIPSTDTQYF
once	TRBJ2-7	.	TRBV12-1	TGTGCCAGCAGCTTTGGAGCGGCTTGCCACGAGCAGTACTTC	CASSFGAACHEQYF
.	TRBJ2-1	TRBD2	TRBV4-1	TGCGCCAGCAGCCAGACTAGCGGGAGTGATGAGCAGTTCTTC	CASSQTSGSDEQFF
.	TRBJ2-7	.	TRBV6-6	TGTGCCAGCAGTGATCAGGGCGAGCAGTACTTC	CASSDQGEQYF
.	TRBJ1-4	TRBD1	TRBV9	TGTGCCAGCAGCGAGGGCAAGGACAGGGTGAATGAAAAACTGTTTTTT	CASSEGKDRVNEKLFF
.	TRBJ2-1	TRBD2	TRBV19	TGTGCCAGTAGTGGGGCTAGCGGGCTGAACTCCTACAATGAGCAGTTCTTC	CASSGASGLNSYNEQFF
.	TRBJ1-1	TRBD1	TRBV27	TGTGCCAGCAGTTCCACCACAGGGGGGCAAGCTTTCTTT	CASSSTTGGQAFF
.	TRBJ1-3	.	TRBV4-2	TGTGCCAGCAGCCAAATTTTAGACACCATATATTTT	CASSQILDTIYF
.	TRBJ2-1	.	TRBV18	TGTGCCAGCTCACCAGGACTCAGATTAGGACTTGATTCTGTCTATGAGCAGTTCTTC	CASSPGLRLGLDSVYEQFF
once	TRBJ2-1	.	TRBV10-2	TGCGCCCCGCGAGAAATCTCCTACAATGAGCAGTTCTTC	CAPREISYNEQFF
.	TRBJ1-3	.	TRBV5-5	TGTGCCAGCAGCCCATCGACAGTCTCTGGAAACACCATATATTTT	CASSPSTVSGNTIYF
large	TRBJ1-2	TRBD1	TRBV19	TGTGCCAGTAGTATAGTTGGAGGGGGCTTTTCTCGGGGCTACACCTTC	CASSIVGGGFSRGYTF
.	TRBJ1-5	.	TRBV6-2/TRBV6-3	TGTGCCAGCAGTCTCAGCGGGGGCGCGAGCAATCAGCCCCAGCATTTT	CASSLSGGASNQPQHF
.	TRBJ2-1	.	TRBV20-1	TGCAGCGTCTCGGGGAATGAGCAGTTCTTC	CSVSGNEQFF